This TCR beta chain was documented in a study of blood T cell repertoires in COVID-19. For the study at large: COVID-19 samples, acute and convalescent, were from the United States, Italy and Spain. T cells, B-cell-depleted T cells, or PBMCs provided the cDNA or gDNA that served as material.

Only a few counts were recorded for this clone. Trimming took off 8 bases at V and 4 bases at J, with 20 bases between the two ends. Germline CDR1 is LNHDA and CDR2 is SQIVND (reference sequence). This CDR3 is 15 amino acids long. In the authors' methods: Scientists estimated how many nucleated cells there were by amplifying reference gene primers. TCRdb keeps only in-frame clones here, not all; method: immunoSEQ multiplex PCR. The V and J calls and clone size come from that table; D and trimming were worked out from the DNA. The repertoire holds some 88,000 clones, with 85% to 90% as singletons. The chain uses TRBV19 and TRBJ1-2, with D perhaps matching TRBD1 (6 bases). This TCR was recovered from a man in his 60s with acute or convalescent COVID-19. The sequenced material came from peripheral blood. CDR3 in DNA: TGTGCCAGTCTTCGGACTGGGGGCGAGGTCTATGGCTACACCTTC. Translation gives CASLRTGGEVYGYTF.